Listed below are T cell receptor beta chains from one sample, sequenced in a study of blood T cell repertoires in COVID-19. This table comes from immunoSEQ multiplex PCR, and its TCRdb copy is limited to in-frame clones, with some not included. The sample lists 150,000 or so clones; over 80% were seen once. The specimen was PBMCs or T cells enriched from blood (not recorded which). The receptors were gathered from a woman aged 50 to 65 who had been exposed to COVID-19. The CDR3 runs from the conserved cysteine through the conserved F or W. A D gene is named only where the DNA matches it firmly. Rows give clone size only sometimes, using once, few, many, or a class for an expanded clone.

TRBJ1-2	TRBD1	TRBV11-3	.	CARDRVGYTF	TGTGCCAGGGACAGGGTTGGCTACACCTTC
TRBJ1-4	.	TRBV20-1	.	CSASGGRGTNEKLFF	TGCAGTGCTAGTGGGGGCCGGGGGACTAATGAAAAACTGTTTTTT
TRBJ2-7	TRBD1	TRBV6-5	.	CASRDGQGYEQYF	TGTGCCAGCAGGGATGGACAGGGTTACGAGCAGTACTTC
TRBJ1-2	.	TRBV11-2	.	CASSLDGLPYGYTF	TGTGCCAGCAGCTTAGACGGTCTGCCCTATGGCTACACCTTC
TRBJ1-2	.	TRBV5-4	.	CASSPAGGEGYTF	TGTGCCAGCAGCCCCGCCGGGGGAGAAGGCTACACCTTC
TRBJ2-7	.	TRBV6-6	few	CASSYSRDEQYF	TGTGCCAGCAGTTACTCGAGAGACGAGCAGTACTTC
TRBJ1-3	.	TRBV9	.	CASSVGQVGNTIYF	TGTGCCAGCAGCGTGGGCCAGGTCGGAAACACCATATATTTT
TRBJ2-1	.	TRBV25-1	.	CASSGAAYNEQFF	TGTGCCAGCAGTGGAGCAGCGTACAATGAGCAGTTCTTC
TRBJ1-2	.	TRBV5-6	.	CASSPSGGGYGYTF	TGTGCCAGCAGCCCCTCGGGGGGAGGCTATGGCTACACCTTC
TRBJ2-1	.	TRBV19	.	CASSMSSRSSYNEQFF	TGTGCCAGTAGTATGTCTAGCAGAAGCTCCTACAATGAGCAGTTCTTC
TRBJ1-1	.	TRBV5-4	.	CASSLELQNTEAFF	TGTGCCAGCAGCTTGGAGCTGCAGAACACTGAAGCTTTCTTT
TRBJ1-1	.	TRBV9	few	CASSVEPTGQAFF	TGTGCCAGCAGCGTCGAACCAACAGGGCAAGCTTTCTTT
TRBJ2-1	.	TRBV7-8	.	CASSLALLNPGTATSQFF	TGTGCCAGCAGCTTAGCGCTCCTAAACCCCGGGACTGCCACTTCGCAGTTCTTC
TRBJ2-5	.	TRBV7-7	many	CASSLGTSPAETQYF	TGTGCTAGCAGCTTAGGGACATCCCCAGCCGAGACCCAGTACTTC
TRBJ2-2	TRBD2	TRBV4-3	few	CASSRRLAGGIGELFF	TGCGCCAGCAGCCGCCGACTAGCGGGGGGGATCGGGGAGCTGTTTTTT
TRBJ2-7	TRBD1	TRBV5-1	.	CASSLVGQDSSYEQYF	TGCGCCAGCAGCTTGGTCGGACAGGACTCCTCCTACGAGCAGTACTTC
TRBJ2-1	TRBD1	TRBV19	.	CASRDRGSLYNEQFF	TGTGCCAGTAGGGACAGGGGATCCCTCTACAATGAGCAGTTCTTC
TRBJ1-6	.	TRBV4-2	.	CASMGGSDNSPLHF	TGTGCCAGCATGGGGGGTTCGGATAATTCACCCCTCCACTTT
TRBJ1-4	.	TRBV12-5	.	CASALLGREKTNEKLFF	TGTGCTAGTGCCCTCCTTGGCAGGGAAAAAACTAATGAAAAACTGTTTTTT
TRBJ1-2	.	TRBV4-2	.	CASSQAQSGNYGYTF	TGTGCCAGCAGTCAAGCGCAGTCGGGAAACTATGGCTACACCTTC
TRBJ2-7	TRBD1	TRBV2	.	CASTTGPGTGLFYEQYF	TGTGCCAGTACCACAGGACCGGGGACAGGACTCTTCTACGAGCAGTACTTC
TRBJ2-1	TRBD2	TRBV4-1	.	CASSQGGLAGAREQFF	TGCGCCAGCAGCCAAGGAGGGCTAGCGGGAGCTCGTGAGCAGTTCTTC
TRBJ2-3	TRBD2	TRBV10-2	.	CASVGLAGLTDTQYF	TGCGCCAGCGTAGGCCTAGCGGGACTGACAGATACGCAGTATTTT
TRBJ2-7	.	TRBV27	.	CASSLRGGEQYF	TGTGCCAGCAGTTTAAGGGGCGGCGAGCAGTACTTC
TRBJ2-7	.	TRBV10-1	few	CASSGRGEQYF	TGCGCCAGCAGTGGGCGAGGCGAGCAGTACTTC
TRBJ1-6	.	TRBV18	.	CASSQGSGSPLHF	TGTGCCAGCTCACAAGGGAGCGGTTCACCCCTCCACTTT
TRBJ2-2	.	TRBV7-2	.	CASRGAANTGELFF	TGTGCCAGCAGGGGAGCCGCGAACACCGGGGAGCTGTTTTTT
TRBJ2-3	.	TRBV20-1	.	CSASGAGTTDTQYF	TGCAGTGCTAGTGGGGCAGGAACCACAGATACGCAGTATTTT
TRBJ2-2	.	TRBV19	.	CASSNPSSHTGELFF	TGTGCCAGTAGCAATCCCAGTTCCCACACCGGGGAGCTGTTTTTT
TRBJ2-7	.	TRBV28	few	CASQWGGAGRDEQYF	TGTGCCAGTCAATGGGGGGGCGCTGGTCGCGACGAGCAGTACTTC
TRBJ1-1	.	TRBV7-5	.	CARSLGGHTEAFF	TGTGCCAGAAGCTTAGGCGGGCACACTGAAGCTTTCTTT
TRBJ2-4	TRBD2	TRBV3-1/TRBV3-2	.	CASSQALLAGGKNIQYF	TGTGCCAGCAGCCAAGCCCTTCTAGCGGGGGGTAAAAACATTCAGTACTTC
TRBJ2-7	.	TRBV4-2	.	CASSQDQRTGIEQYF	TGTGCCAGCAGCCAAGACCAAAGGACCGGGATCGAGCAGTACTTC
TRBJ1-3	.	TRBV27	once	CASSATVTVIGNTIYF	TGTGCCAGCAGCGCTACAGTCACGGTGATCGGAAACACCATATATTTT
TRBJ2-7	.	TRBV5-6	once	CASSRGAGRSYEQYF	TGTGCCAGCAGCCGGGGGGCGGGGCGGTCCTACGAGCAGTACTTC
TRBJ2-2	TRBD2	TRBV5-1	once	CASSLAGGHTGELFF	TGCGCCAGCAGCTTAGCGGGGGGGCACACCGGGGAGCTGTTTTTT
TRBJ1-1	.	TRBV7-6	.	CASSLGSFRGLNTEAFF	TGTGCCAGCAGCTTAGGTTCGTTCAGGGGCTTGAACACTGAAGCTTTCTTT
TRBJ1-6	.	TRBV5-4	.	CASSLDSGRNSPLHF	TGTGCCAGCAGCTTGGATTCAGGGAGGAATTCACCCCTCCACTTT
TRBJ1-6	TRBD1	TRBV10-3	.	CAISSGQGESPLHF	TGTGCCATCAGTTCGGGACAGGGTGAATCACCCCTCCACTTT
TRBJ2-5	.	TRBV5-6	.	CASSSTLKSRETQYF	TGTGCCAGCAGCTCCACCCTTAAGAGTCGAGAGACCCAGTACTTC
TRBJ2-5	TRBD1	TRBV7-9	once	CASSLRQGVSETQYF	TGTGCCAGCAGCCTGAGACAGGGGGTATCAGAGACCCAGTACTTC
TRBJ2-7	TRBD1	TRBV7-9	.	CASSLRDRLYEQYF	TGTGCCAGCAGCCTGAGGGACAGACTGTACGAGCAGTACTTC